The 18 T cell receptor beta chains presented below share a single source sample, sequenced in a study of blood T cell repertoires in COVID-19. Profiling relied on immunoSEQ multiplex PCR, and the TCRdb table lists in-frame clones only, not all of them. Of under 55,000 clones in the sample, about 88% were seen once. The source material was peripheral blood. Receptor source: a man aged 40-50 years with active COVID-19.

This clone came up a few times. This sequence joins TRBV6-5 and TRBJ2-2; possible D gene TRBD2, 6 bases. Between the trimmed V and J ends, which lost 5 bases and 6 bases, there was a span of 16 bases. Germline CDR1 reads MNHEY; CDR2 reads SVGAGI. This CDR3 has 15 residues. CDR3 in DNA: TGTGCCAGCAGTCCGTCTCACGGGGAGGCCGGGGAGCTGTTTTTT. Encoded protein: CASSPSHGEAGELFF.

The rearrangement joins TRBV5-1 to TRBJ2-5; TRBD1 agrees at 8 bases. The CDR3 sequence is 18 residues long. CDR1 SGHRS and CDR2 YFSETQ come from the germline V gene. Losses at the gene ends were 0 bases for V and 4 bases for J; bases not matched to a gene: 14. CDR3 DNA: TGCGCCAGCAGCTTGGGGAATGAGGGACAGGACCTTGGAGAGACCCAGTACTTC. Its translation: CASSLGNEGQDLGETQYF.

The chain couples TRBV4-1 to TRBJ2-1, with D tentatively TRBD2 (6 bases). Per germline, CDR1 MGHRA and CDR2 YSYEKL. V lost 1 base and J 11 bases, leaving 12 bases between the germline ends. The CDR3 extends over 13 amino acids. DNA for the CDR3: TGCGCCAGCAGCCAAGGTGGGGGGAGGCAGCAGTTCTTC. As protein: CASSQGGGRQQFF.

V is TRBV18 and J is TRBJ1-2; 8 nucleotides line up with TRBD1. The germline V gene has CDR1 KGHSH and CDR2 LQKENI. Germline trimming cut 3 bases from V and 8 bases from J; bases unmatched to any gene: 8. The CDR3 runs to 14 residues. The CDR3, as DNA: TGTGCCAGCTCACCTCAGGGGGCAGGCTTGGGCTACACCTTC. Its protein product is CASSPQGAGLGYTF.

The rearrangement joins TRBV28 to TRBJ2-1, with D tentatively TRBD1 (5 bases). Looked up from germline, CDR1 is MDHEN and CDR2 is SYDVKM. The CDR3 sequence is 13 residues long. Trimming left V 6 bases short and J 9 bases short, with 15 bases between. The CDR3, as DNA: TGTGCCAGCAGACCCACTTATGACAGTGAGCAGTTCTTC. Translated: CASRPTYDSEQFF. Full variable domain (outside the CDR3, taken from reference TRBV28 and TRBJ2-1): DVKVTQSSRYLVKRTGEKVFLECVQDMDHENMFWYRQDPGLGLRLIYFSYDVKMKEKGDIPEGYSVSREKKERFSLILESASTNQTSMYLCASRPTYDSEQFFGPGTRLTVL.

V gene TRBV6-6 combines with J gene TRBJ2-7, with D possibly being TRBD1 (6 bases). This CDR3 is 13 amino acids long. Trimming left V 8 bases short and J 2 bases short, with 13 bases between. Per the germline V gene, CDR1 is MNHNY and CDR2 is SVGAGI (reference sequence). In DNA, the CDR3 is TGTGCCAGCTTGCGGCAGGGGCCCTACGAGCAGTACTTC. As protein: CASLRQGPYEQYF.

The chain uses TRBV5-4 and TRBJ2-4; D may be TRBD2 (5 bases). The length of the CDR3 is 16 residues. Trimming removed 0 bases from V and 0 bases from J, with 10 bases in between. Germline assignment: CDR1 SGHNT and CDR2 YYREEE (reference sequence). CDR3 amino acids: CASSLGLASAKNIQYF. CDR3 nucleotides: TGTGCCAGCAGCTTGGGGCTAGCCTCAGCCAAAAACATTCAGTACTTC.

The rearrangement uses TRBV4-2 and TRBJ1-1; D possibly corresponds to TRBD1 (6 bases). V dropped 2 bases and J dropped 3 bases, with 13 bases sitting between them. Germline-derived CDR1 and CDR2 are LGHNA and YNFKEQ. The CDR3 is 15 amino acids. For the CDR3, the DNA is TGTGCCAGCAGCCAATTCCGGGACAAGCACACTGAAGCTTTCTTT. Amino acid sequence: CASSQFRDKHTEAFF.

The CDR3: CASSPRNGLTTNEKLFF. The CDR3 bases are TGTGCCAGCTCACCAAGGAACGGACTTACAACTAATGAAAAACTGTTTTTT. The J gene is TRBJ1-4, the V gene TRBV18; no clear D gene. Germline V lookup: CDR1 KGHSH, CDR2 LQKENI. The CDR3 loop spans 17 amino acids. Trimming stripped 2 bases from V and 0 bases from J, with 13 bases between.

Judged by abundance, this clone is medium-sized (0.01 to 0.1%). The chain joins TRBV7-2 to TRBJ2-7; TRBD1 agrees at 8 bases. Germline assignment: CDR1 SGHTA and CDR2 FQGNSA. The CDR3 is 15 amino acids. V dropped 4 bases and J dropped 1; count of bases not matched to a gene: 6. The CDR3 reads CASSSGGALSYEQYF. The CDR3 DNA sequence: TGTGCCAGCAGCTCAGGGGGCGCCCTGTCCTACGAGCAGTACTTC.

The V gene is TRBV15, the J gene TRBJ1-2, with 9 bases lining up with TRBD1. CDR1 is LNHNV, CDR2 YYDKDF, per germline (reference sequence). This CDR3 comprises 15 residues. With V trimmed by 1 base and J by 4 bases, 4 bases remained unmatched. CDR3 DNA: TGTGCCACCAGCAGAGGTACAGGGGGCCTCTATGGCTACACCTTC. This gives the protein CATSRGTGGLYGYTF.

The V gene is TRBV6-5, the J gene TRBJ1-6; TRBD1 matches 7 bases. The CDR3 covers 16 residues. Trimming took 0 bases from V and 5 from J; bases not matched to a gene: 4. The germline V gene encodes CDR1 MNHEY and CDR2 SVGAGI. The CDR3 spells CASSYSSGGNNSPLHF. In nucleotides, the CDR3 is TGTGCCAGCAGTTACTCCTCAGGGGGAAATAATTCACCCCTCCACTTT.

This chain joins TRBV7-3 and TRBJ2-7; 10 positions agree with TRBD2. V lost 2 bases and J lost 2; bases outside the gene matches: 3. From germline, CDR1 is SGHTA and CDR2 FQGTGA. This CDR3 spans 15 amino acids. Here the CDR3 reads CASSLQAGGPYEQYF. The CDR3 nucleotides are TGTGCCAGCAGCTTACAAGCGGGAGGGCCCTACGAGCAGTACTTC. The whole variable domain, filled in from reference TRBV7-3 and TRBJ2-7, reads GAGVSQTPSNKVTEKGKYVELRCDPISGHTALYWYRQSLGQGPEFLIYFQGTGAADDSGLPNDRFFAVRPEGSVSTLKIQRTERGDSAVYLCASSLQAGGPYEQYFGPGTRLTVT.

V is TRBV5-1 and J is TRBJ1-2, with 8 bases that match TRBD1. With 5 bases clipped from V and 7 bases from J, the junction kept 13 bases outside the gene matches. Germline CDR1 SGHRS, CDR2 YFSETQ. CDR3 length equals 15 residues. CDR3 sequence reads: CASSSDPGTGGGYTF. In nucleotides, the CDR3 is TGCGCCAGCAGTTCAGACCCTGGGACAGGAGGTGGCTACACCTTC.

CDR3 loop: CASSLGTGTSGTDTQYF. The CDR3, as DNA: TGTGCCAGCAGCTTAGGGACCGGGACTAGCGGCACAGATACGCAGTATTTT. The chain uses TRBV11-2 and TRBJ2-3; 10 nucleotides align to TRBD2. This CDR3 region has 17 residues. Losses at the gene ends were 1 base for V and 1 base for J; bases not matched to a gene: 5. Germline CDR1 and CDR2: SGHAT and FQNNGV. Together with reference TRBV11-2 and TRBJ2-3, the CDR3 gives the full variable domain: EAGVAQSPRYKIIEKRQSVAFWCNPISGHATLYWYQQILGQGPKLLIQFQNNGVVDDSQLPKDRFSAERLKGVDSTLKIQPAKLEDSAVYLCASSLGTGTSGTDTQYFGPGTRLTVL.

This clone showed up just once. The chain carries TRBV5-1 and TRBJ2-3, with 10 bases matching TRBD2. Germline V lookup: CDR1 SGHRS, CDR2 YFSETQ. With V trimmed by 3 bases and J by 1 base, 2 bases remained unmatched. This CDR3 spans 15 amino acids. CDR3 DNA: TGCGCCAGCAGCTCCGGGACTAGCGGCACAGATACGCAGTATTTT. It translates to CASSSGTSGTDTQYF.

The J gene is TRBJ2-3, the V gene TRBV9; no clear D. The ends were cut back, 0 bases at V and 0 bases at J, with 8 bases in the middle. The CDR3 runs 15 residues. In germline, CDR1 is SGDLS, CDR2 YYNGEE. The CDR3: CASSVAPRSTDTQYF. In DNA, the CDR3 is TGTGCCAGCAGCGTAGCGCCCCGGAGCACAGATACGCAGTATTTT. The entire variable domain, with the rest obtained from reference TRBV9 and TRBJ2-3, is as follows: DSGVTQTPKHLITATGQRVTLRCSPRSGDLSVYWYQQSLDQGLQFLIQYYNGEERAKGNILERFSAQQFPDLHSELNLSSLELGDSALYFCASSVAPRSTDTQYFGPGTRLTVL.

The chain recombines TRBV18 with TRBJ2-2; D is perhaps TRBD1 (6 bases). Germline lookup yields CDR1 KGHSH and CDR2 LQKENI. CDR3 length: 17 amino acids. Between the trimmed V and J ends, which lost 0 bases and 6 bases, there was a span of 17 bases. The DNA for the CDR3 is TGTGCCAGCTCACCACCGGGGGCGGTATACACCGCCGGGGAGCTGTTTTTT. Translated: CASSPPGAVYTAGELFF.